This TCR beta chain was identified during a study of blood T cell repertoires in COVID-19. Study information: There were acute and convalescent COVID-19 samples, and they came from the United States, Italy and Spain. Sources were T cells, B-cell-depleted T cells, or PBMCs; the material itself was cDNA or gDNA.

The CDR3 runs 16 residues. The germline gives CDR1 KGHSH, CDR2 LQKENI. V dropped 4 bases and J dropped 4; count of bases not matched to a gene: 10. Per the authors' pipeline: Reference gene primers were amplified, and this amplification served to estimate nucleated cell counts. Sequenced by immunoSEQ multiplex PCR; TCRdb stores in-frame clones only, minus some. V and J calls and clone size are given by that table; D and trimming were obtained from the DNA. The table shows tens of thousands of clones, with around four fifths occurring only once. Sample: peripheral blood. This sequence joins TRBV18 and TRBJ2-7, with 10 bases that match TRBD1. The receptor's source is a human donor in a cohort sampled during active COVID-19. The CDR3 DNA is TGTGCCAGCTCACTCTTAGGGACAGGGGTTTCGTACGAGCAGTACTTC. Amino acids: CASSLLGTGVSYEQYF. The full variable domain, its missing parts supplied by reference TRBV18 and TRBJ2-7, is NAGVMQNPRHLVRRRGQEARLRCSPMKGHSHVYWYRQLPEEGLKFMVYLQKENIIDESGMPKERFSAEFPKEGPSILRIQQVVRGDSAAYFCASSLLGTGVSYEQYFGPGTRLTVT.